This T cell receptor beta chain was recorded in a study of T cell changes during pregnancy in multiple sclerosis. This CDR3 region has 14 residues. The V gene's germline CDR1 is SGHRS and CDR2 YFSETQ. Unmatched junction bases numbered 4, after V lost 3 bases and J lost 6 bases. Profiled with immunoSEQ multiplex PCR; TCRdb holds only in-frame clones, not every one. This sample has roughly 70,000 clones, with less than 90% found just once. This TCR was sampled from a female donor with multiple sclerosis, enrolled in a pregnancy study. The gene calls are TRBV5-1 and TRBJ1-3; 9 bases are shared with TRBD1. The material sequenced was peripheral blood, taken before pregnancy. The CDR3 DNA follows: TGCGCCAGCAGCTCTGGACAGGGGATAAACACCATATATTTT. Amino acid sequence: CASSSGQGINTIYF.